The 31 T cell receptor beta chains reported below all come from one sample, sequenced in a study of vaccination and CD4 T cells after COVID-19. Cultured CD4+ T-cell DNA underwent Oncomine TCR Beta short-read sequencing. MiXCR, run by TCRdb on the PCR reads, gives a single entry per CDR3 protein. The table records under 20,000 distinct CDR3 sequences, 54% of them present only once. As to treatment: approximately nine-day PBMC culture with coronavirus spike peptide pools or control peptides (ViraFEST assay). Their antigens remain unidentified. The sequenced sample was CD4+ T cells from blood, cultured in vitro. Receptors originate from a human donor who had recovered from COVID-19.

This clonotype was detected only a few times. This rearrangement joins TRBV20-1 to TRBJ1-2, with D unresolved. Germline values: CDR1 DFQATT, CDR2 SNEGSKA (reference sequence). The CDR3 is made up of 11 amino acids. Trimming left V 6 bases short and J 6 bases short, with 11 bases between. The CDR3 DNA sequence: TGCAGTGCCTTAAGTGTGGATGGCTACACCTTC. Its protein product is CSALSVDGYTF.

This clonotype was counted only a few times. The gene calls are TRBV6-1 and TRBJ1-1, with a possible D match to TRBD1 (5 bases). Per the germline V gene, CDR1 is MNHNS and CDR2 is SASEGT. CDR3 length equals 13 residues. With 7 bases removed from V and 5 bases from J, the gap between germline ends came to 14 bases. CDR3 protein: CASILHGGTEAFF. The CDR3 bases are TGTGCCAGCATCCTCCACGGGGGTACTGAAGCTTTCTTT.

The V call is TRBV6-1, the J call TRBJ2-7; 8 bases agree with TRBD1. V shed 6 bases, J shed 1 base, and the junction held 11 bases outside the gene matches. The CDR3 loop spans 16 amino acids. CDR1 is MNHNS, CDR2 SASEGT, per germline. For the CDR3, the DNA is TGTGCCAGCAGCAAGGGACAGGCGTCTTCTTCCTACGAGCAGTACTTC. Protein: CASSKGQASSSYEQYF.

Only one count was recorded for this clonotype. The chain uses TRBV20-1 and TRBJ2-3; TRBD1 matches 9 bases. The CDR3 covers 18 residues. J was trimmed by 2 bases and V by 6 bases; bases with no gene match: 18. Per germline, CDR1 DFQATT and CDR2 SNEGSKA (reference sequence). The CDR3: CSAVAPYATGGDTDTQYF. CDR3 DNA sequence: TGCAGTGCCGTGGCCCCTTATGCGACAGGGGGGGACACAGATACGCAGTATTTT.

The count of this clonotype is one. The rearrangement uses TRBV11-2 and TRBJ2-2; D is possibly TRBD2 (5 bases). Trimming took off 5 bases at V and 4 bases at J, with 11 bases between the two ends. Germline CDR1 and CDR2: SGHAT and FQNNGV. The CDR3 contains 14 residues. Here the CDR3 reads CASSLGLSTGELFF. The CDR3 nucleotides are TGTGCCAGCAGCCTCGGACTGAGCACCGGGGAGCTGTTTTTT.

The chain employs TRBV2 and TRBJ2-5; possible D gene TRBD1, 6 bases. The germline V gene encodes CDR1 SNHLY and CDR2 FYNNEI. V lost 7 bases and J 6 bases, leaving 9 bases between the germline ends. There are 11 residues in the CDR3. The CDR3 DNA reads as TGTGCCAGCACCCAGGGGCAGACCCAGTACTTC. This sequence encodes CASTQGQTQYF.

V usage is TRBV12-5 and J usage is TRBJ2-3; D is ambiguous. CDR1 and CDR2 from the germline V gene are LGHNT and FRNRAP. Trimming took off 0 bases at V and 8 bases at J, with 15 bases between the two ends. This CDR3 comprises 15 residues. CDR3 nucleotide sequence: TGTGCTAGTGGTTTGGTGTCCGGAGTGATTGGTACGCAGTATTTT. Its protein product is CASGLVSGVIGTQYF.

This clonotype was picked up one time. The chain recombines TRBV2 with TRBJ2-4; TRBD1 aligns across 11 bases. V lost 4 bases and J lost 3; bases outside the gene matches: 8. Germline CDR1 reads SNHLY; CDR2 reads FYNNEI. CDR3 length equals 17 residues. DNA of the CDR3: TGTGCCAGCAGTGGAACGATGGGACAGGGGGTCAAAAACATTCAGTACTTC. It encodes CASSGTMGQGVKNIQYF.

This chain links TRBV19 with TRBJ2-1; D tentatively fits TRBD1 or TRBD2 (6 bases each). V was trimmed by 2 bases and J by 5 bases, leaving 10 bases between them. Germline V gene sequence: CDR1 LNHDA, CDR2 SQIVND (reference sequence). The CDR3 totals 14 residues. For the CDR3, the DNA is TGTGCCAGTAGTATACGGGGGCCGGACAATGAGCAGTTCTTC. Its protein product is CASSIRGPDNEQFF.

This clonotype was picked up a small number of times. The rearrangement links TRBV2 to TRBJ2-7; TRBD1 aligns across 9 bases. J was trimmed by 0 bases and V by 8 bases; bases with no gene match: 5. The CDR3 spans 14 residues. CDR1 is SNHLY, CDR2 FYNNEI, per germline. The CDR3 DNA is TGTGCCAGCGGATGGGGACAGGGCTCCTACGAGCAGTACTTC. It specifies CASGWGQGSYEQYF.

The rearrangement links TRBV11-2 to TRBJ2-2, with D unresolved. CDR3 length: 11 amino acids. CDR1 is SGHAT, CDR2 FQNNGV, per germline. Trimming removed 5 bases at V and 10 bases at J, with 8 bases between. The CDR3 protein is CASSPSSELFF. In DNA, the CDR3 is TGTGCCAGCAGCCCCTCATCGGAGCTGTTTTTT.

The chain has TRBV29-1 and TRBJ2-7; D may be TRBD2 (6 bases). Between the trimmed V and J ends, which lost 3 bases and 5 bases, there was a span of 17 bases. The CDR3 has 14 amino acids. Germline V gene sequence: CDR1 SQVTM, CDR2 ANQGSEA. CDR3 in DNA: TGCAGCGTTGAGCTGATAGCCGGAGGGGACGAGCAGTACTTC. It specifies CSVELIAGGDEQYF.

This chain uses TRBV11-2 with TRBJ2-5; TRBD2 matches at 8 bases. The CDR3 is made up of 15 amino acids. V trimming: 3 bases; J trimming: 2 bases; junction bases outside the gene matches: 5. From germline, CDR1 is SGHAT and CDR2 FQNNGV. Here the CDR3 DNA reads TGTGCCAGCAGCTTTGGGGCTAGCGGGCAAGAGACCCAGTACTTC. Translated: CASSFGASGQETQYF. The full variable domain, its missing parts supplied by reference TRBV11-2 and TRBJ2-5, is EAGVAQSPRYKIIEKRQSVAFWCNPISGHATLYWYQQILGQGPKLLIQFQNNGVVDDSQLPKDRFSAERLKGVDSTLKIQPAKLEDSAVYLCASSFGASGQETQYFGPGTRLLVL.

This clonotype was detected a few times. This rearrangement joins TRBV30 to TRBJ1-2; D unclear. The germline gives CDR1 GTSNPN, CDR2 SVGIG (reference sequence). This CDR3 has 13 amino acids. Trimming removed 3 bases from V and 1 base from J, with 9 bases in between. The CDR3 coding sequence is TGTGCCTGGAGCGTCGGGGATAACTATGGCTACACCTTC. This sequence encodes CAWSVGDNYGYTF.

The rearrangement joins TRBV20-1 to TRBJ2-3; TRBD2 matches 12 bases. With V trimmed by 1 base and J by 5 bases, 7 bases remained unmatched. Germline V gives CDR1 DFQATT, CDR2 SNEGSKA (reference sequence). The CDR3 consists of 16 residues. The CDR3 DNA is TGCAGTGCTAGAGTCGCTAGCGGGGGGGCAGTAGATACGCAGTATTTT. It yields the protein CSARVASGGAVDTQYF.

The gene calls are TRBV11-3 and TRBJ1-1; a weak D match, TRBD1 (6 bases). Germline V gene sequence: CDR1 SGHNT, CDR2 YENEEA. V was shortened by 6 bases and J by 1 base, with 15 bases between the two germline ends. This CDR3 is built from 15 residues. The CDR3 spells CASSRGGIPNTEAFF. For the CDR3, the DNA is TGTGCCAGCAGTCGAGGGGGGATTCCGAACACTGAAGCTTTCTTT.

This chain links TRBV6-1 with TRBJ2-5; TRBD2 matches 9 bases. With V trimmed by 6 bases and J by 0 bases, 14 bases remained unmatched. This CDR3 spans 18 amino acids. CDR1 is MNHNS, CDR2 SASEGT, per germline. CDR3 nucleotides: TGTGCCAGCAGCCGCCAAAGAGTGAGCGGGGGGTACCAAGAGACCCAGTACTTC. Translated: CASSRQRVSGGYQETQYF.

The V and J genes are TRBV18 and TRBJ2-7; D ambiguous. Trimming left V 3 bases short and J 2 bases short, with 11 bases between. The CDR3 extends over 14 amino acids. Germline V gene lookup returns CDR1 KGHSH and CDR2 LQKENI. The CDR3 loop is CASSPNRSPYEQYF. The CDR3 coding sequence is TGTGCCAGCTCACCGAACAGAAGCCCCTACGAGCAGTACTTC.

This chain connects TRBV19 to TRBJ1-5; perhaps TRBD1 as D (6 bases). V lost 3 bases to trimming and J lost 4 bases, with 13 bases between them. Germline V gene lookup returns CDR1 LNHDA and CDR2 SQIVND (reference sequence). CDR3 length: 15 residues. Here the CDR3 DNA reads TGTGCCAGTAGTATCAGTTTAGGGGGAAATCAGCCCCAGCATTTT. Its protein is CASSISLGGNQPQHF.

This clonotype was detected only a few times. This sequence joins TRBV20-1 and TRBJ2-4; no definite D call. This CDR3 has 14 residues. V lost 6 bases and J lost 2, with 14 bases in between. Per the germline V gene, CDR1 is DFQATT and CDR2 is SNEGSKA (reference sequence). The CDR3, as DNA: TGCAGTGCGGTTCGATCCTTGTCCAAAAACATTCAGTACTTC. It specifies CSAVRSLSKNIQYF.

The chain employs TRBV27 and TRBJ2-2; tentatively, D is TRBD1 or TRBD2 (5 bases each). Trimming shortened V by 7 bases and J by 0 bases, and 12 bases separated the two germline ends. Germline CDR1 MNHEY, CDR2 SMNVEV (reference sequence). The CDR3 has 15 residues. CDR3 in amino acids: CASNGTKPNTGELFF. DNA of the CDR3: TGTGCCAGCAATGGGACGAAGCCGAACACCGGGGAGCTGTTTTTT.

This clonotype was seen a few times. The chain recombines TRBV6-1 with TRBJ1-1; D call uncertain. The CDR3 consists of 13 residues. Trimming stripped 7 bases from V and 5 bases from J, with 14 bases between. Germline V gene data show CDR1 as MNHNS and CDR2 as SASEGT. CDR3 amino acids: CASTKGGRTEAFF. DNA of the CDR3: TGTGCCAGCACCAAAGGAGGGAGGACTGAAGCTTTCTTT.

The chain combines TRBV19 with TRBJ1-2; D is ambiguous. Germline V lookup: CDR1 LNHDA, CDR2 SQIVND (reference sequence). Trimming stripped 6 bases from V and 2 bases from J, with 7 bases between. The CDR3 loop spans 12 amino acids. The CDR3 nucleotides read TGTGCCAGTAGGCCGATGAACTATGGCTACACCTTC. Its protein product is CASRPMNYGYTF.

CDR3 sequence: CATSDTGGDQETQYF. CDR3 sequence (DNA): TGTGCCACCAGTGATACGGGAGGGGACCAAGAGACCCAGTACTTC. The chain is built from TRBV24-1 and TRBJ2-5; the match to TRBD2 covers 8 bases. Losses at the gene ends were 3 bases for V and 0 bases for J; bases not matched to a gene: 2. From germline, CDR1 is KGHDR and CDR2 SFDVKD. The CDR3 has 15 residues.

This clonotype occurred a few times. V usage is TRBV5-1 and J usage is TRBJ2-3; 8 bases match TRBD2. The V gene's germline CDR1 is SGHRS and CDR2 YFSETQ. This CDR3 is 13 amino acids long. The CDR3 spells CSYGRGSTDTQYF. The CDR3 nucleotides read TGCTCCTACGGGAGGGGTAGCACAGATACGCAGTATTTT.

The rearrangement links TRBV20-1 to TRBJ1-2; 7 bases align to TRBD1. Trimming cost V 5 bases and J 6 bases; bases outside gene matches: 9. This CDR3 region has 13 residues. The germline V gene has CDR1 DFQATT and CDR2 SNEGSKA (reference sequence). CDR3 bases: TGCAGTGCTCCCTACGACAGGGCACATGGCTACACCTTC. It specifies CSAPYDRAHGYTF.

This clonotype was picked up a small number of times. The rearrangement uses TRBV14 and TRBJ1-2; TRBD1 matches at 7 bases. Trimming at V came to 5 bases and at J to 4 bases, leaving 4 bases not matched to a gene. Germline loops: CDR1 SGHDN, CDR2 FVKESK. The CDR3 loop spans 13 amino acids. The CDR3 sequence: CASSKTGTYGYTF. The CDR3 DNA sequence: TGTGCCAGCAGCAAGACAGGGACCTATGGCTACACCTTC.

This clonotype occurred a few times. The gene calls are TRBV20-1 and TRBJ1-2; D uncertain. The CDR3 is made up of 12 amino acids. Germline assignment: CDR1 DFQATT and CDR2 SNEGSKA (reference sequence). V lost 5 bases and J 4 bases, leaving 11 bases between the germline ends. CDR3 sequence reads: CSARTDAYGYTF. CDR3 coding DNA: TGCAGTGCTCGGACGGACGCCTATGGCTACACCTTC.

CDR3 DNA: TGTGCCTGGAGACCACAGGGCTACCGTGGGGATACGCAGTATTTT. Translation gives CAWRPQGYRGDTQYF. This chain uses TRBV30 with TRBJ2-3; a possible D gene is TRBD1 (6 bases). In germline, CDR1 is GTSNPN, CDR2 SVGIG (reference sequence). Trimming removed 3 bases from V and 6 bases from J, with 19 bases in between. The CDR3 covers 15 residues.

V usage is TRBV20-1 and J usage is TRBJ2-3; maybe TRBD1 (6 bases). The CDR3 totals 15 residues. V was clipped by 5 bases and J by 5 bases, with 20 bases between them. Germline values: CDR1 DFQATT, CDR2 SNEGSKA (reference sequence). In DNA, the CDR3 is TGCAGTGCTCCCTTCTGGGGGCTGGCGAGAGATACGCAGTATTTT. The encoded protein is CSAPFWGLARDTQYF.

V gene TRBV7-3 combines with J gene TRBJ2-2; tentatively, D is TRBD1 (5 bases). The germline V gene encodes CDR1 SGHTA and CDR2 FQGTGA. V was trimmed by 3 bases and J by 0 bases, leaving 11 bases between them. The CDR3 covers 16 residues. CDR3 coding DNA: TGTGCCAGCAGCTTGCAACAGGCCTCGAACACCGGGGAGCTGTTTTTT. Translating it yields CASSLQQASNTGELFF.